The 22 T cell receptor beta chains in this list originate from one sample, sequenced in a study of blood T cell repertoires in COVID-19. Here immunoSEQ multiplex PCR was the method, and the copy in TCRdb shows in-frame clones only, minus some. Of 220,000 or so clones in the sample, around four fifths were seen once. What was sequenced was peripheral blood. Receptors originate from a woman older than 75 with COVID-19, enrolled during active disease.

The genes are TRBV7-2 and TRBJ2-5; D unclear. Trimming removed 1 base from V and 5 bases from J, with 8 bases in between. Per the germline V gene, CDR1 is SGHTA and CDR2 is FQGNSA. The CDR3 has 13 amino acids. The CDR3 DNA is TGTGCCAGCAGCTTAGGGAGTCCGGAGACCCAGTACTTC. It translates to CASSLGSPETQYF.

The chain has TRBV5-4 and TRBJ2-5; TRBD1 matches at 9 bases. Germline V gene data show CDR1 as SGHNT and CDR2 as YYREEE (reference sequence). The CDR3 length is 16 residues. V trimming: 5 bases; J trimming: 4 bases; junction bases outside the gene matches: 12. CDR3: CASSPPGQGKGETQYF. In nucleotides, the CDR3 is TGTGCCAGCAGTCCCCCCGGACAGGGGAAGGGAGAGACCCAGTACTTC.

This clone has a handful of counts. The V call is TRBV7-2, the J call TRBJ1-4; a possible D gene is TRBD1 (5 bases). V gave up 1 base and J gave up 8 bases, with 17 bases separating them. Germline assignment: CDR1 SGHTA and CDR2 FQGNSA. This CDR3 has 16 amino acids. CDR3 in amino acids: CASSLGFGAGEEKLFF. The CDR3 DNA reads as TGTGCCAGCAGCTTAGGATTTGGGGCGGGGGAAGAAAAACTGTTTTTT.

This clone appeared a few times. The CDR3 is CASSSYQETQYF. DNA for the CDR3: TGTGCCAGCTCCTCCTACCAAGAGACCCAGTACTTC. This sequence joins TRBV18 and TRBJ2-5, with D hard to call. CDR1 and CDR2 (germline): KGHSH, LQKENI. This CDR3 is 12 amino acids long. Trimming stripped 6 bases from V and 0 bases from J, with 5 bases between. The whole variable domain, remainder taken from reference TRBV18 and TRBJ2-5, is NAGVMQNPRHLVRRRGQEARLRCSPMKGHSHVYWYRQLPEEGLKFMVYLQKENIIDESGMPKERFSAEFPKEGPSILRIQQVVRGDSAAYFCASSSYQETQYFGPGTRLLVL.

CDR3 in DNA: TGTGCCAGCTCAACGACAGGGATCTCTGGAAACACCATATATTTT. This codes for CASSTTGISGNTIYF. The chain links TRBV18 to TRBJ1-3; 7 nucleotides align to TRBD1. Trimming cost V 5 bases and J 0 bases; bases outside gene matches: 4. Germline loops: CDR1 KGHSH, CDR2 LQKENI. The CDR3 is 15 amino acids.

Remarks on this clone: Additional DNA sequences in this sample encode the identical CDR3. The chain is built from TRBV30 and TRBJ1-5; D unclear. CDR3 length equals 13 residues. Trimming pared 0 bases from V and 2 bases from J, leaving 5 bases between. The germline gives CDR1 GTSNPN, CDR2 SVGIG (reference sequence). The CDR3 region has the DNA TGTGCCTGGAGTGTACAAGGCAATCAGCCCCAGCATTTT. Protein: CAWSVQGNQPQHF. The whole variable domain, filled in from reference TRBV30 and TRBJ1-5, reads SQTIHQWPATLVQPVGSPLSLECTVEGTSNPNLYWYRQAAGRGLQLLFYSVGIGQISSEVPQNLSASRPQDRQFILSSKKLLLSDSGFYLCAWSVQGNQPQHFGDGTRLSIL.

The V call is TRBV9, the J call TRBJ2-3, with D possibly matching TRBD2 (6 bases). The CDR3 spans 14 residues. Germline V gives CDR1 SGDLS, CDR2 YYNGEE. Trimming cost V 1 base and J 6 bases, with 12 bases left between them. DNA for the CDR3: TGTGCCAGCAGCGTAAGGACTATCGACGATACGCAGTATTTT. Translation gives CASSVRTIDDTQYF.

The J gene is TRBJ2-7, the V gene TRBV19, with no clear D. The V end lost 6 bases, the J end lost 2 bases, and 17 bases lay between the germline ends. This CDR3 has 15 amino acids. Per the germline V gene, CDR1 is LNHDA and CDR2 is SQIVND (reference sequence). The CDR3 protein is CASRPNKRRTYEQYF. The CDR3, as DNA: TGTGCCAGTAGGCCGAACAAGAGGCGGACCTACGAGCAGTACTTC.

As for this clone: This clone may be a read error of a much larger clone one base away. V is TRBV6-2 or TRBV6-3 and J is TRBJ2-7; 9 bases agree with TRBD2. The J segment lost 4 bases and the V segment lost 6 bases, leaving 1 base of the junction unmatched. The CDR3 runs 12 residues. Germline V gene lookup returns CDR1 MNHEY and CDR2 SVGEGT. The chain's CDR3 is CASSLAGYEQYF. The DNA of the CDR3 is TGTGCCAGCAGCCTAGCGGGATACGAGCAGTACTTC.

The chain couples TRBV24-1 to TRBJ2-1; D may be TRBD1 (6 bases). The CDR3 covers 17 residues. In germline, CDR1 is KGHDR, CDR2 SFDVKD. V was cut by 3 bases and J by 6 bases, with 20 bases left in between. The CDR3 loop is CATSDPPLQGRSNEQFF. As DNA, the CDR3 is TGTGCCACCAGTGATCCCCCCCTACAGGGTCGGTCCAATGAGCAGTTCTTC.

V gene TRBV28 combines with J gene TRBJ2-1; the match to TRBD2 covers 12 bases. The germline CDR1 and CDR2 sequences are MDHEN and SYDVKM. J lost 12 bases, V lost 5 bases, and 14 bases had no gene match. This CDR3 is 16 amino acids long. The CDR3 coding sequence is TGTGCCAGCAGTCCAACACTAGCGGGAGGTCCCTTGGGGCAGTTCTTC. This gives the protein CASSPTLAGGPLGQFF.

The chain uses TRBV2 and TRBJ1-3; unclear D gene. Trimming stripped 8 bases from V and 0 bases from J, with 8 bases between. This CDR3 is built from 13 residues. Per the germline V gene, CDR1 is SNHLY and CDR2 is FYNNEI. The CDR3 reads CASRVNSGNTIYF. The CDR3 nucleotides read TGTGCCAGCCGAGTGAACTCTGGAAACACCATATATTTT.

J is TRBJ1-1 and V is TRBV5-1; D unclear. The V gene lost 2 bases and the J gene lost 1 base, with 6 bases spanning the gap. CDR3 size: 13 residues. Germline assignment: CDR1 SGHRS and CDR2 YFSETQ. This CDR3 is CASSFTANTEAFF. The CDR3 DNA reads TGCGCCAGCAGCTTCACAGCGAACACTGAAGCTTTCTTT.

This clone was counted only a few times. The chain is built from TRBV3-1 (or the pseudogene TRBV3-2) and TRBJ1-2; D remains ambiguous. The CDR3 length is 13 residues. Germline CDR1 and CDR2: LGHDT and YNNKEL (reference sequence). Trimming took 0 bases from V and 7 from J, leaving 9 bases between them. In DNA form, the CDR3 reads TGTGCCAGCAGCCAAGAAGGACTCTCTGGCTACACCTTC. It encodes CASSQEGLSGYTF.

The rearrangement uses TRBV7-2 and TRBJ2-1, with D perhaps TRBD1 (5 bases). This CDR3 comprises 14 residues. Trimming left V 2 bases short and J 4 bases short, with 9 bases between. Germline assignment: CDR1 SGHTA and CDR2 FQGNSA. CDR3 residues: CASSLMTEYNEQFF. CDR3 DNA: TGTGCCAGCAGCTTAATGACAGAATACAATGAGCAGTTCTTC.

This clone has only a few counts. In the same sample, other DNA sequences code for this CDR3. The rearrangement links TRBV18 to TRBJ1-3, with D uncertain. From germline, CDR1 is KGHSH and CDR2 LQKENI. The CDR3 has 13 residues. Trimming left V 5 bases short and J 0 bases short, with 5 bases between. CDR3 coding DNA: TGTGCCAGCTCAGAGAGCTCTGGAAACACCATATATTTT. This translates into CASSESSGNTIYF.

There are a few counts of this clone. V and J are TRBV30 and TRBJ2-7; TRBD1 matches at 10 bases. V shed 5 bases, J shed 2 bases, and the junction held 9 bases outside the gene matches. The CDR3 covers 15 residues. Germline V gene data show CDR1 as GTSNPN and CDR2 as SVGIG (reference sequence). The CDR3 reads CAWGPGTGVAYEQYF. The CDR3 DNA is TGTGCCTGGGGGCCCGGGACAGGGGTCGCCTACGAGCAGTACTTC.

The chain is built from TRBV10-3 and TRBJ1-1; 9 nucleotides line up with TRBD1. CDR3 size: 17 residues. V gave up 6 bases and J gave up 0 bases; unmatched junction bases: 11. Germline lookup yields CDR1 ENHRY and CDR2 SYGVKD. This CDR3 reads CAISPRTGANMNTEAFF. The DNA for the CDR3 is TGTGCCATCAGCCCACGGACAGGGGCCAACATGAACACTGAAGCTTTCTTT.

CDR3 sequence (DNA): TGCGCCAGCAGCCAAGACATGGGGCTTAATGAAAAACTGTTTTTT. Protein sequence: CASSQDMGLNEKLFF. The chain has TRBV4-3 and TRBJ1-4; a weak D match, TRBD1 (5 bases). The germline gives CDR1 LGHNA, CDR2 YSLEER. Trimming took off 0 bases at V and 4 bases at J, with 9 bases between the two ends. The CDR3 consists of 15 residues.

V gene TRBV7-3 combines with J gene TRBJ1-1; the D is unclear. The CDR3 extends over 13 amino acids. V was shortened by 3 bases and J by 3 bases, with 8 bases between the two germline ends. Germline CDR1 and CDR2: SGHTA and FQGTGA. As DNA, the CDR3 is TGTGCCAGCAGCTTCCGGGAGTACACTGAAGCTTTCTTT. This sequence encodes CASSFREYTEAFF.

The V and J genes are TRBV27 and TRBJ1-1; D possibly corresponds to TRBD1 (5 bases). CDR1 is MNHEY and CDR2 is SMNVEV in the germline V gene (reference sequence). With 4 bases removed from V and 2 bases from J, the gap between germline ends came to 11 bases. CDR3 length: 14 amino acids. CDR3 sequence (DNA): TGTGCCAGCAGTTCGGGGGAAACTAACACTGAAGCTTTCTTT. Residues: CASSSGETNTEAFF.

The rearrangement links TRBV19 to TRBJ1-1; TRBD1 is a possible D gene (6 bases). This CDR3 spans 13 amino acids. CDR1 and CDR2 from the germline V gene are LNHDA and SQIVND (reference sequence). Trimming pared 4 bases from V and 4 bases from J, leaving 10 bases between. CDR3 sequence (DNA): TGTGCCAGTAGTAGACGAGGGGGCACTGAAGCTTTCTTT. It codes for CASSRRGGTEAFF. Complete variable domain (other parts from reference TRBV19 and TRBJ1-1): DGGITQSPKYLFRKEGQNVTLSCEQNLNHDAMYWYRQDPGQGLRLIYYSQIVNDFQKGDIAEGYSVSREKKESFPLTVTSAQKNPTAFYLCASSRRGGTEAFFGQGTRLTVV.